This TCR beta chain was retrieved from a study of neurological immune-mediated disorders. This clonotype was seen repeatedly, ten times or more. The sample's time point: longitudinal time-point 1 (baseline). The CDR3 length is 14 residues. CDR1 is SGHRS, CDR2 YFSETQ, per germline. Trimming shortened V by 0 bases and J by 7 bases, and 11 bases separated the two germline ends. TCRdb itself ran the 5' RACE reads through MiXCR, one entry per CDR3 protein. The sample lists roughly 75,000 distinct CDR3 sequences; around 13% were seen once. The sequencing sample was made of PBMCs. V gene TRBV5-1 combines with J gene TRBJ2-1, with TRBD1 as a possible D gene (5 bases). The clonotype was recovered from a female donor with HTLV-1-associated myelopathy (HAM/TSP). CDR3 DNA sequence: TGCGCCAGCAGCTTGGTGCAGGGAACTAATGAGCAGTTCTTC. It specifies CASSLVQGTNEQFF. Drawing the rest from reference TRBV5-1 and TRBJ2-1, the complete variable domain is KAGVTQTPRYLIKTRGQQVTLSCSPISGHRSVSWYQQTPGQGLQFLFEYFSETQRNKGNFPGRFSGRQFSNSRSEMNVSTLELGDSALYLCASSLVQGTNEQFFGPGTRLTVL.